This T cell receptor (beta chain) was recorded in a study of early T cells in non-severe SARS-CoV-2 infection (TCRdb year 2021). Regarding the study in general: Because TCR sequencing relied on bulk RNA taken from unsorted whole blood, pairing of alpha and beta chains was not possible. Broad study findings and their caveats: VDJdb matching was skewed toward anti-spike CD8 responses and likely underestimated virus-specific expansions, missing private and CD4 specificities.

The germline V gene supplies CDR1 SGHRS and CDR2 YFSETQ. The CDR3 has 13 amino acids, counting the end cysteine and phenylalanine. Only the CDR3 DNA stays, 39 bases, in frame from base 1. At the junction V is shortened by 4 bases and J by 5 bases, with 12 bases in between. The study was a case-control design nested within a healthcare worker cohort in London, UK, with weekly nasopharyngeal swab PCR tests and blood sampling. Healthcare workers were enrolled in the week of the UK lockdown, from 23 to 31 March 2020, and were followed every week for up to roughly 15 weeks. The method behind the library was 5' RACE. TCRdb records NextSeq 500 as the sequencer. The TCR library protocol attached unique molecular identifiers to individual cDNA molecules to correct for sequencing error and PCR bias. TCR alpha and beta chains were both sequenced, and the abundances of alpha and beta sequences in each sample were closely correlated with each other. The original methods were these. Decombinator V4 was used to perform V gene, J gene and CDR3 annotation of TCR sequences. Expanded TCRs were defined as changing significantly between any two time points under a Poisson model with p below 0.0001. TCR abundances were normalised to the total number of TCRs sequenced in each sample and reported as counts per million. MAIT TCRs were defined by TRAV1-2 paired with TRAJ12, TRAJ20 or TRAJ33, and iNKT TCRs by TRAV10 paired with TRAJ18. VDJdb, accessed on 1 November 2021, was searched for TCRs annotated for CMV, EBV and SARS-CoV-2, and TCRs annotated for more than one antigen were excluded. Through fastp at Q25 and MiXCR, TCRdb rebuilt clones from the public reads, retaining in-frame beta chains. Each CDR3 protein appears once, grouped with its most common genes and DNA. The V and J calls come from TCRdb's annotation, not from the publication. Here the sample has some 70,000 distinct CDR3 sequences; less than 9.5% occur a single time. The ten most abundant clones make up 3.2% of the sample.

Comment on this clonotype: Its specific antigen is unknown. No base quality values were provided; no much bigger clone lies one nucleotide off.

The sample taken for sequencing was whole blood. Recombination linked TRBV5-1 to TRBJ2-5; TRBD1 is a possible D gene, resting on 5 matching bases. The TCR comes from an adult who was a healthcare worker with PCR-confirmed SARS-CoV-2 infection or an uninfected control (not recorded which). The DNA is TGCGCCAGCAGCGAACAGGACCGGGAGACCCAGTACTTC. Its protein reads: CASSEQDRETQYF.